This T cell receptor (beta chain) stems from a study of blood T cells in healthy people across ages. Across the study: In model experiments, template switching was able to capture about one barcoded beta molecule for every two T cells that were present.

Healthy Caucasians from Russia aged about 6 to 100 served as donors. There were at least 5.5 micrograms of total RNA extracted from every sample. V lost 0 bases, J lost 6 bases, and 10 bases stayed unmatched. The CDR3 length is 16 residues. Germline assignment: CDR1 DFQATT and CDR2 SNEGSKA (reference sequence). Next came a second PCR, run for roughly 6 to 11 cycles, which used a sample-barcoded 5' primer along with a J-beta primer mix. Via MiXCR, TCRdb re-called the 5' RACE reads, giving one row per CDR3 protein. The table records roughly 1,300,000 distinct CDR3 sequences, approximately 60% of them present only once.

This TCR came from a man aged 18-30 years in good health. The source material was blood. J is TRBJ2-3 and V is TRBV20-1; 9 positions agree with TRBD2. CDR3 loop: CSARDLAGGEQDTQYF. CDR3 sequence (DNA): TGCAGTGCTAGAGATCTGGCGGGGGGGGAGCAGGATACGCAGTATTTT.